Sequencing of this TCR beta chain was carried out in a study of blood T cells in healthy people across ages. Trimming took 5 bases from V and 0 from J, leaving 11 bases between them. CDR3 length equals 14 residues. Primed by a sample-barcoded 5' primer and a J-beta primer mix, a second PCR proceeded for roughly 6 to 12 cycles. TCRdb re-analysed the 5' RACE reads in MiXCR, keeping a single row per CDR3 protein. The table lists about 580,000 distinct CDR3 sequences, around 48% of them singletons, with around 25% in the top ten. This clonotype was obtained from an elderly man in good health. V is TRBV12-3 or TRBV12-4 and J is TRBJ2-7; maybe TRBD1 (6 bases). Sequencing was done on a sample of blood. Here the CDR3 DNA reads TGTGCCAGCAGTCCCACAGGGTTCTCCTACGAGCAGTACTTC. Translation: CASSPTGFSYEQYF.